A selection of T cell receptor beta chains follows, all from one sample in a study of T-cell reconstitution after alpha-beta-depleted transplantation in children. TCRdb reprocessed the PCR reads with MiXCR, giving one entry per CDR3 protein. Of fewer than 1 million distinct CDR3 sequences listed, approximately 15% are singletons. Source: PBMCs, mostly from graft donor cells, taken 360 days after TCRalphabeta/CD19-depleted stem cell transplant. The receptors shown here come from a male patient aged 10 to 17 who had a stem cell transplant for acute lymphoblastic leukemia, so the T cells may come from the graft donor. Each CDR3 is given with its conserved first and last residue. The D gene is left open where the match is weak. Rows give clone size only sometimes, using once, few, many, or a class for an expanded clone.

j_call	clone_size	v_call	d_call	cdr3_aa	cdr3_nt
TRBJ1-5	few	TRBV6-5	-	CASSYDGQRSNQPQHF	TGTGCCAGCAGTTATGACGGACAGCGTAGCAATCAGCCCCAGCATTTT
TRBJ2-1	few	TRBV5-1	-	CASSLRRMKYNEQFF	TGCGCCAGCAGCTTGAGACGGATGAAGTACAATGAGCAGTTCTTC
TRBJ2-1	-	TRBV15	TRBD2	CATSRATRTSGSSYNEQFF	TGTGCCACCAGCAGAGCGACCCGGACTAGCGGGAGCTCCTACAATGAGCAGTTCTTC
TRBJ2-5	few	TRBV7-7	-	CASSLGAGSQETQYF	TGTGCCAGCAGCTTAGGTGCGGGGTCTCAAGAGACCCAGTACTTC
TRBJ1-2	-	TRBV12-3/TRBV12-4	-	CASSPGIHGYTF	TGTGCCAGCAGTCCGGGGATACATGGCTACACCTTC
TRBJ2-3	few	TRBV9	TRBD1	CASSDKTGATITDTQYF	TGTGCCAGCAGCGACAAGACAGGGGCCACTATCACAGATACGCAGTATTTT
TRBJ2-3	-	TRBV18	-	CASSRTNTDTQYF	TGTGCCAGCTCACGAACCAACACAGATACGCAGTATTTT
TRBJ1-6	once	TRBV6-1	TRBD1	CASSLDRGLNSPLHF	TGTGCCAGCAGCCTAGACAGGGGGCTTAATTCACCCCTCCACTTT
TRBJ2-7	-	TRBV11-2	-	CASRSGLYYEQYF	TGTGCCAGCAGAAGCGGCCTCTACTACGAGCAGTACTTC
TRBJ2-2	few	TRBV5-1	TRBD1	CASSWNRGLADTGELFF	TGCGCCAGCAGCTGGAACAGGGGCCTTGCGGACACCGGGGAGCTGTTTTTT
TRBJ2-3	-	TRBV5-1	TRBD2	CASSRKTSGMEDTQYF	TGCGCCAGCAGCAGAAAGACTAGCGGGATGGAAGATACGCAGTATTTT
TRBJ2-1	-	TRBV11-1	TRBD2	CASSLTGGRSPTSLNEQFF	TGTGCCAGCAGCTTAACTGGCGGGAGATCCCCAACCTCCCTTAATGAGCAGTTCTTC
TRBJ2-1	many	TRBV4-3	TRBD2	CASSHWTSGGPPSSYNEQFF	TGCGCCAGCAGCCATTGGACTAGCGGGGGGCCCCCGAGCTCCTACAATGAGCAGTTCTTC
TRBJ2-5	few	TRBV4-1	-	CASSFGQGGVETQYF	TGCGCCAGCAGCTTCGGCCAGGGGGGTGTTGAGACCCAGTACTTC
TRBJ2-7	-	TRBV20-1	-	CSARVLGGSTYEQYF	TGCAGTGCTAGAGTTCTTGGAGGTTCTACCTACGAGCAGTACTTC
TRBJ1-2	-	TRBV29-1	-	CSVPLEAGGYTF	TGCAGCGTTCCCCTAGAGGCCGGTGGCTACACCTTC
TRBJ2-1	many	TRBV4-1	-	CASSHQTSLNEQFF	TGCGCCAGCAGCCACCAAACTAGTCTCAATGAGCAGTTCTTC
TRBJ2-1	-	TRBV24-1	-	CATSDSGGIYNEQFF	TGTGCCACCAGTGATAGCGGAGGGATATACAATGAGCAGTTCTTC
TRBJ1-2	few	TRBV7-8	-	CASSSKASLGADYGYTF	TGTGCCAGCAGCTCAAAAGCTTCTCTGGGGGCGGACTATGGCTACACCTTC
TRBJ1-5	few	TRBV9	-	CASSVNSHQPQHF	TGTGCCAGCAGCGTAAACAGCCATCAGCCCCAGCATTTT